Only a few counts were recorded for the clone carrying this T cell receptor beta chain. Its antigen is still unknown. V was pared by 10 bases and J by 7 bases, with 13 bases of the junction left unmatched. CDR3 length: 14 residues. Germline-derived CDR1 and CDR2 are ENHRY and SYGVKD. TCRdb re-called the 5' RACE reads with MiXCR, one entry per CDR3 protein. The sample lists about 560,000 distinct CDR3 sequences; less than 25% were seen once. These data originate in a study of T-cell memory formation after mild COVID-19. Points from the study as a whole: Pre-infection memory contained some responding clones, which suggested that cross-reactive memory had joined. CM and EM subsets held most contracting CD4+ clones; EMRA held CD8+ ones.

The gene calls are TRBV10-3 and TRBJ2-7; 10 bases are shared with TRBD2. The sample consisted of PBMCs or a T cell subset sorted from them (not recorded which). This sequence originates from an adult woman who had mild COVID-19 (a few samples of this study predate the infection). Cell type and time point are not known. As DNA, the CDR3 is TGTGCCACCGCTAGCGGGAGCCCTCCGGTGGAGCAGTACTTC. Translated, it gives CATASGSPPVEQYF.